This TCR beta chain was profiled in a study of early T cells in non-severe SARS-CoV-2 infection. Study at large: The authors sequenced bulk RNA from unsorted whole blood, leaving chains unpaired.

The protocol attached unique molecular identifiers to individual cDNA molecules. TCRdb ran MiXCR on the 5' RACE reads and lists one entry per CDR3 protein. This table has tens of thousands of distinct CDR3 sequences, approximately 6% appearing once. The ends lost 2 bases at V and 2 bases at J; junction bases unmatched: 9. Germline CDR1 is DFQATT and CDR2 is SNEGSKA (reference sequence). CDR3 length: 17 residues. This clonotype was recorded many times. Its antigen is not identified. Study-wide points: Anti-spike CD8 responses were favored in VDJdb matching, and private and CD4 specificities were missed.

Material: whole blood. The chain recombines TRBV20-1 with TRBJ2-3; TRBD2 aligns across 11 bases. This TCR came from an adult who was a healthcare worker with PCR-confirmed SARS-CoV-2 infection or an uninfected control (not recorded which). The CDR3 coding sequence is TGCAGTGCTAGACCTAGGCTAGCGGGAGGATTCACAGATACGCAGTATTTT. Translation gives CSARPRLAGGFTDTQYF.